One sample yielded the 2 T cell receptor beta chains listed below, sequenced in a study of CD8+ T cells in alopecia areata. In about five patients, CD4+ T cells were split by CD25+CD127- sorting. Extracted RNA was reverse transcribed, and the resulting cDNA served as sequencing template. TCRdb's copy holds only in-frame clones and misses some; the assay was immunoSEQ multiplex PCR. The sample has tens of thousands of clones; roughly two thirds are singletons. The sequencing input was CD4+ Tregs sorted from blood. Every receptor here comes from a human donor with alopecia areata.

The chain combines TRBV7-2 with TRBJ1-3; unclear D gene. With 2 bases removed from V and 4 bases from J, the gap between germline ends came to 9 bases. The CDR3 length is 14 residues. CDR1 and CDR2 from the germline V gene are SGHTA and FQGNSA. Here the CDR3 reads CASSLLAAGNTIYF. DNA of the CDR3: TGTGCCAGCAGCTTACTTGCCGCAGGAAACACCATATATTTT.

The count of this clone is one. This rearrangement joins TRBV6-6 to TRBJ2-7, with a possible D match to TRBD1 (6 bases). CDR1 is MNHNY and CDR2 is SVGAGI in the germline V gene (reference sequence). CDR3 length: 14 residues. The V end lost 2 bases, the J end lost 2 bases, and 10 bases lay between the germline ends. CDR3 amino acids: CASSYLQGPYEQYF. CDR3 DNA sequence: TGTGCCAGCAGTTACCTTCAGGGGCCCTACGAGCAGTACTTC.